This TCR beta chain appears in the sequencing data of a study of cytomegalovirus exposure and HLA in healthy donors. Study-level information: A later analysis reported the approximately 120 validation repertoires used the same platform as the approximately 650 first-cohort repertoires.

Assay used: immunoSEQ multiplex PCR; TCRdb lists only in-frame clones, some missing. The sample lists some 110,000 clones, about 85% seen once, with about 4.1% in the top ten. Details on this clone: Its antigen is not identified.

Notes on the study in general: Most TCR sequences were seen very rarely across donors, but some public TCRs occurred in many.

This receptor was taken from a man younger than 35 in good health and CMV-seropositive. The sequenced sample was PBMCs.

CDR3 DNA sequence: TGCAGCGTCCTCGACAGGGATAGCAATCAGCCCCAGCATTTT. Residues: CSVLDRDSNQPQHF. J is TRBJ1-5 and V is TRBV29-1; 7 nucleotides match TRBD1. The CDR3 spans 14 residues. Germline V gene lookup returns CDR1 SQVTM and CDR2 ANQGSEA. With 6 bases clipped from V and 0 bases from J, the junction kept 5 bases outside the gene matches. The full variable domain, rest sourced from reference TRBV29-1 and TRBJ1-5, is SAVISQKPSRDICQRGTSLTIQCQVDSQVTMMFWYRQQPGQSLTLIATANQGSEATYESGFVIDKFPISRPNLTFSTLTVSNMSPEDSSIYLCSVLDRDSNQPQHFGDGTRLSIL.